This TCR beta chain was sequenced for a study of identical twins. Study-wide results and limits: Among out-of-frame alpha sequences shared by twins, low generation probability occurred in excess.

Template switching supplied a universal primer site; unique molecular identifiers were carried on the cDNA. TCRdb itself ran the 5' RACE reads through MiXCR, one entry per CDR3 protein. Counted here are approximately 700,000 distinct CDR3 sequences, about 20% occurring once; the ten biggest clones make up under 15%. This CDR3 comprises 15 residues. Germline V gene data show CDR1 as KGHSH and CDR2 as LQKENI. V lost 3 bases and J 0 bases, leaving 9 bases between the germline ends. This clonotype was counted only a few times. Its antigen is not known. These data also formed part of another study, on T cells expressing NK-cell markers. According to that study: Unclear, still, was the HCMV specificity of the expanded NKG2C+ T cell clones.

The V call is TRBV18, the J call TRBJ1-3; tentative D call: TRBD1 (5 bases). Input material: PBMCs. This receptor was obtained from a woman between 18 and 29 years old in good health. CDR3 loop: CASSPQTDSGNTIYF. CDR3 nucleotide sequence: TGTGCCAGCTCACCCCAGACAGACTCTGGAAACACCATATATTTT.